A selection of T cell receptor beta chains follows, all from one sample in a study of OX40 agonist ivuxolimab in advanced cancers. TCRdb's copy holds only in-frame clones and misses some; the assay was immunoSEQ multiplex PCR. The sample contains about 70,000 clones, 90% to 95% of which appear only once. Sequences were derived from CD4+ or CD8+ T cells sorted from blood, sampled in a trial of the OX40 agonist ivuxolimab. The receptors shown here come from an adult with an advanced solid tumor such as melanoma, head and neck, liver or kidney cancer. Each CDR3 is given with its conserved first and last residue. Fields, in order: V gene, CDR3 length, J gene, clone size, D gene, CDR3 protein, CDR3 DNA. D genes are given only for firm matches. Some rows have no size entry. The others give once, few or many, or a class for an expanded clone.

TRBV6-4,14,TRBJ2-3,.,TRBD1,CASSDSTGPDTQYF,TGTGCCAGCAGTGACTCGACAGGGCCAGATACGCAGTATTTT
TRBV4-3,13,TRBJ2-7,.,.,CASSQDKGYEQYF,TGCGCCAGCAGCCAAGATAAAGGGTACGAGCAGTACTTC
TRBV29-1,11,TRBJ1-1,.,.,CSVGLNTEAFF,TGCAGCGTTGGTTTGAACACTGAAGCTTTCTTT
TRBV2,14,TRBJ2-1,.,TRBD1,CASEDRGLYNEQFF,TGTGCCAGCGAAGACAGGGGGCTTTACAATGAGCAGTTCTTC
TRBV7-9,16,TRBJ2-1,.,TRBD1,CASSLGPGQGHNEQFF,TGTGCCAGCAGCCTGGGACCGGGACAGGGCCACAATGAGCAGTTCTTC
TRBV6-5,15,TRBJ2-5,.,.,CASSYVLGHQETQYF,TGTGCCAGCAGTTACGTTCTGGGGCACCAAGAGACCCAGTACTTC
TRBV4-1,15,TRBJ1-1,few,.,CASSQDLWAATEAFF,TGCGCCAGCAGCCAAGATTTGTGGGCAGCCACTGAAGCTTTCTTT
TRBV27,17,TRBJ1-5,.,.,CASSPIRNQGINQPQHF,TGTGCCAGCAGTCCCATCCGCAACCAGGGAATCAATCAGCCCCAGCATTTT
TRBV6-5,13,TRBJ1-1,.,.,CASSFTSNTEAFF,TGTGCCAGCAGCTTTACATCGAACACTGAAGCTTTCTTT
TRBV19,17,TRBJ1-2,.,TRBD1,CASSIDRESSVAYGYTF,TGTGCCAGTAGTATCGACAGGGAATCGTCTGTGGCCTATGGCTACACCTTC
TRBV2,14,TRBJ2-2,.,.,CASRGYANTGELFF,TGTGCCAGCCGGGGATACGCGAACACCGGGGAGCTGTTTTTT
TRBV27,14,TRBJ1-5,.,TRBD1,CASSSQGGWQPQHF,TGTGCCAGCAGTTCACAGGGGGGATGGCAGCCCCAGCATTTT
TRBV27,15,TRBJ2-7,.,.,CASSLYPGSDYEQYF,TGTGCCAGCAGTTTATATCCAGGGTCGGACTACGAGCAGTACTTC
TRBV6-5,13,TRBJ2-2,.,.,CASSYRATGELFF,TGTGCCAGCAGTTACAGGGCCACCGGGGAGCTGTTTTTT
TRBV10-3,20,TRBJ2-7,.,TRBD1,CAISESSSWRGGQGLYEQYF,TGTGCCATCAGTGAGTCGTCGAGTTGGAGGGGGGGACAGGGTCTCTACGAGCAGTACTTC
TRBV7-2,11,TRBJ2-2,.,.,CASYTAGELFF,TGTGCCAGCTATACCGCCGGGGAGCTGTTTTTT
TRBV5-1,15,TRBJ1-1,.,.,CASVSTRAGDTEAFF,TGCGCCAGCGTTAGCACCCGGGCCGGGGACACTGAAGCTTTCTTT
TRBV9,17,TRBJ2-3,.,TRBD2,CASSVAGGPTSTDTQYF,TGTGCCAGCAGCGTTGCGGGGGGACCTACATCCACAGATACGCAGTATTTT
TRBV29-1,15,TRBJ2-7,.,TRBD1,CSVERGETGAYEQYF,TGCAGCGTTGAAAGGGGGGAGACAGGGGCCTACGAGCAGTACTTC
TRBV12-5,14,TRBJ1-1,.,.,CASGLNAGSTEAFF,TGTGCTAGTGGTTTGAATGCAGGGAGCACTGAAGCTTTCTTT
TRBV5-6,14,TRBJ1-1,.,.,CASSFSNLRTEAFF,TGTGCCAGCAGCTTCTCCAACTTGCGAACTGAAGCTTTCTTT
TRBV7-8,15,TRBJ2-7,.,TRBD2,CASSLAGTSIYEQYF,TGTGCCAGCAGCTTAGCGGGGACTAGCATCTACGAGCAGTACTTC
TRBV7-9,12,TRBJ2-1,.,.,CASSLAESGQFF,TGTGCCAGCAGCTTAGCGGAGTCAGGTCAGTTCTTC
TRBV13,16,TRBJ2-3,.,.,CASSFSGLASTDTQYF,TGTGCCAGCAGCTTTTCCGGACTGGCTAGCACAGATACGCAGTATTTT
TRBV2,13,TRBJ2-1,.,.,CASSDGGSNEQFF,TGTGCCAGCAGTGATGGGGGGTCCAATGAGCAGTTCTTC
TRBV7-3,15,TRBJ1-1,.,.,CASSSPGGADTEAFF,TGTGCCAGCAGCTCCCCGGGGGGGGCGGACACTGAAGCTTTCTTT
TRBV6-4,16,TRBJ2-2,.,TRBD2,CASSDWSGGTTGELFF,TGTGCCAGCAGTGATTGGAGCGGGGGGACGACCGGGGAGCTGTTTTTT
TRBV27,14,TRBJ1-5,.,.,CASRQGYSNQPQHF,TGTGCCAGCAGGCAAGGATATAGCAATCAGCCCCAGCATTTT
TRBV19,14,TRBJ1-2,.,TRBD1,CASSTIGTEEGYTF,TGTGCCAGTAGTACCATAGGGACAGAAGAAGGCTACACCTTC
TRBV2,15,TRBJ1-5,once,TRBD1,CASRPGQGSNQPQHF,TGTGCCAGCAGACCGGGACAGGGGAGCAATCAGCCCCAGCATTTT
TRBV4-1,14,TRBJ1-5,medium-sized,.,CASSQWTANQPQHF,TGCGCCAGCAGCCAATGGACAGCTAATCAGCCCCAGCATTTT
TRBV5-1,12,TRBJ1-1,.,.,CASSPENTEAFF,TGCGCCAGCAGCCCGGAGAACACTGAAGCTTTCTTT
TRBV27,14,TRBJ1-1,.,.,CASTPGGMNTEAFF,TGTGCCAGCACTCCGGGAGGGATGAACACTGAAGCTTTCTTT
TRBV9,18,TRBJ1-2,.,.,CASSGLVPTPLQGYGYTF,TGTGCCAGCAGCGGTTTGGTACCCACACCCCTACAAGGCTATGGCTACACCTTC
TRBV6-5,14,TRBJ1-2,.,.,CASSYSEGVRGYTF,TGTGCCAGCAGTTACTCCGAGGGGGTGAGAGGCTACACCTTC
TRBV13,14,TRBJ2-2,.,.,CASSLRGYTGELFF,TGTGCCAGCAGCTTAAGGGGGTACACCGGGGAGCTGTTTTTT
TRBV5-1,13,TRBJ1-2,.,.,CASSFEGYYGYTF,TGCGCCAGCAGCTTTGAGGGTTACTATGGCTACACCTTC
TRBV6-6,12,TRBJ2-4,.,.,CASNPGSNIQYF,TGTGCCAGCAACCCGGGATCTAACATTCAGTACTTC
TRBV5-6,15,TRBJ2-7,.,TRBD1,CASSGGQGPSYEQYF,TGTGCCAGCAGCGGGGGACAGGGACCCTCCTACGAGCAGTACTTC
TRBV27,14,TRBJ2-7,.,TRBD1,CASSFSGGTYEQYF,TGTGCCAGCAGTTTTTCAGGGGGAACCTACGAGCAGTACTTC